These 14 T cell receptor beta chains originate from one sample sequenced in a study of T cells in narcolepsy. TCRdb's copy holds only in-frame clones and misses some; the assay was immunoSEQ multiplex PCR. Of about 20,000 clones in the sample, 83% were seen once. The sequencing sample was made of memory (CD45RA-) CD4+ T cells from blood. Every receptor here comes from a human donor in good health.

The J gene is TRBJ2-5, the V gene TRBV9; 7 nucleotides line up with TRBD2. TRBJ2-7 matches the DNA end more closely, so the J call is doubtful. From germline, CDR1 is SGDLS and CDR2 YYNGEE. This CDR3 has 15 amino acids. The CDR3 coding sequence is TGTGCCAGCAGCGTAGCTGGACTAGAAAGCTACGAGCAGTACTTC. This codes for CASSVAGLESYEQYF.

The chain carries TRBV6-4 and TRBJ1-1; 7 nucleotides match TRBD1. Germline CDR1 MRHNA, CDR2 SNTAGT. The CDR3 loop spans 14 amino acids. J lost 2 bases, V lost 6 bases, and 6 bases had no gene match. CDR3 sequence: CASRPTGPNTEAFF. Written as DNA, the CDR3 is TGTGCCAGCAGACCGACAGGGCCAAACACTGAAGCTTTCTTT.

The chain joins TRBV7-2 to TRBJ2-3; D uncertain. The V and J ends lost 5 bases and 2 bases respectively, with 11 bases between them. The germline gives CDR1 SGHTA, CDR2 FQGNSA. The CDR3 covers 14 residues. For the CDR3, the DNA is TGTGCCAGCAGCATAGATTTATACACAGATACGCAGTATTTT. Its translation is CASSIDLYTDTQYF.

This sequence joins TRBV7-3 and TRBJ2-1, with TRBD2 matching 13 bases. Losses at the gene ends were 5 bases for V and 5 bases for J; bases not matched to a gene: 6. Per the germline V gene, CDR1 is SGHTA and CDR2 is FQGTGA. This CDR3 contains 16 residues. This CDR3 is CASSPRLAGGHNEQFF. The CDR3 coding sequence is TGTGCCAGCAGCCCAAGACTAGCGGGGGGTCACAATGAGCAGTTCTTC.

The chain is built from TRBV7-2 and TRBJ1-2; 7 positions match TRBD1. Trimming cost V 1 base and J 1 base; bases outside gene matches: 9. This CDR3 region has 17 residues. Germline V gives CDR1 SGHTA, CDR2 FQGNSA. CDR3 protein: CASSLDIWDSDNYGYTF. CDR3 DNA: TGTGCCAGCAGCTTAGATATCTGGGACAGTGATAACTATGGCTACACCTTC.

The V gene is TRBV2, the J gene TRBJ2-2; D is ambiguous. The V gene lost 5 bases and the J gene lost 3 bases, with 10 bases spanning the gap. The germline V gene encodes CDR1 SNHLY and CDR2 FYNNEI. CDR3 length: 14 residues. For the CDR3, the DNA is TGTGCCAGCAGTTCCGTCGGGTACACCGGGGAGCTGTTTTTT. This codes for CASSSVGYTGELFF.

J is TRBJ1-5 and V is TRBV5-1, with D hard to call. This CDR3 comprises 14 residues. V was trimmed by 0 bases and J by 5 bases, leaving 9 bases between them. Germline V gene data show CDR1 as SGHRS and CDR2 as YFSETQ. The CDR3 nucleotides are TGCGCCAGCAGCTTGGAAGGTGGGGATCAGCCCCAGCATTTT. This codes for CASSLEGGDQPQHF.

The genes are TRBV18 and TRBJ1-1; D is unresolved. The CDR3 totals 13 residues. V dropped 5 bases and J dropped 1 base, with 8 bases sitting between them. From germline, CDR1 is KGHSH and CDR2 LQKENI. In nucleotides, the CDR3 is TGTGCCAGCTCATACAAGGAGAACACTGAAGCTTTCTTT. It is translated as CASSYKENTEAFF.

CDR3 nucleotides: TGTGCCAGCAGCCAGACAGGGTTCGCCTATGGCTACACCTTC. Encoded protein: CASSQTGFAYGYTF. This sequence joins TRBV2 and TRBJ1-2, with 7 bases matching TRBD1. This CDR3 has 14 amino acids. Trimming took 6 bases from V and 4 from J; bases not matched to a gene: 8. From germline, CDR1 is SNHLY and CDR2 FYNNEI.

The chain's CDR3 is CASSQGDIAETQYF. The CDR3, as DNA: TGCGCCAGCAGCCAAGGCGACATAGCGGAGACCCAGTACTTC. V usage is TRBV4-3 and J usage is TRBJ2-5; possibly TRBD2 for D (5 bases). Germline V lookup: CDR1 LGHNA, CDR2 YSLEER. Trimming pared 1 base from V and 5 bases from J, leaving 11 bases between. The length of the CDR3 is 14 residues.

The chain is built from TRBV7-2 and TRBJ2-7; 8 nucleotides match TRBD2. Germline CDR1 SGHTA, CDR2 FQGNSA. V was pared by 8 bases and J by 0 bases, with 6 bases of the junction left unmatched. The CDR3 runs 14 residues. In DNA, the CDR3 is TGTGCCAGCGGCCCGGGAGGGACCTCCTACGAGCAGTACTTC. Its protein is CASGPGGTSYEQYF.

The DNA for the CDR3 is TGTGCCAGCAGACGTCCAGGGGGTACTGAAGCTTTCTTT. This gives the protein CASRRPGGTEAFF. The rearrangement uses TRBV6-1 and TRBJ1-1; 7 bases line up with TRBD1. Germline values: CDR1 MNHNS, CDR2 SASEGT. V trimming: 6 bases; J trimming: 5 bases; junction bases outside the gene matches: 6. The CDR3 spans 13 residues.

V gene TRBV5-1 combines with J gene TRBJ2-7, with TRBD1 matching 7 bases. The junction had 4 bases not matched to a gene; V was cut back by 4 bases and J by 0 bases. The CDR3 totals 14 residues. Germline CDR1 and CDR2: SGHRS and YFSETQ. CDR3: CASSQTGTSYEQYF. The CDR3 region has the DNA TGCGCCAGCAGCCAGACAGGGACCTCCTACGAGCAGTACTTC.

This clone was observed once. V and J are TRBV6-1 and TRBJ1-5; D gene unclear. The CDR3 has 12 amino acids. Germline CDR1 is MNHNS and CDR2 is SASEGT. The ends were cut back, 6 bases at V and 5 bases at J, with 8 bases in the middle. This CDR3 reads CASRIGDQPQHF. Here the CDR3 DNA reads TGTGCCAGCAGGATCGGGGATCAGCCCCAGCATTTT.